Reported below is one T cell receptor beta chain. Its cognate antigen is unknown. The CDR3 sequence is 16 residues long. Germline CDR1 is SGHAT and CDR2 is FQNNGV. V gave up 3 bases and J gave up 0 bases; unmatched junction bases: 5. Some clones are missing from TCRdb's copy, which holds only in-frame ones; the method was immunoSEQ multiplex PCR. The sample carries about 34,000 clones, roughly 80% recorded once. Every patient had mismatch repair deficiency by PCR or immunohistochemistry. A few pembrolizumab responders had their TCRs sequenced. This record comes from a study of PD-1 blockade in mismatch repair-deficient tumors. The overall study: Patients had over 10 mismatch repair-deficient cancer types, all previously treated and progressing.

Study-wide results and limits: After pembrolizumab, tumor-resident clones rose rapidly, then generally contracted before radiologic responses.

The J gene is TRBJ2-3, the V gene TRBV11-2, with 8 bases matching TRBD1. The receptor's source is an adult with mismatch repair-deficient cancer. The sample here was PBMCs, taken around 6 weeks after starting pembrolizumab. The CDR3, as DNA: TGTGCCAGCAGCTTTGGGACAGGCACTAGCACAGATACGCAGTATTTT. It yields the protein CASSFGTGTSTDTQYF.